The 13 T cell receptor beta chains listed next were all sequenced from one sample in a study of blood T cell repertoires in COVID-19. The data were produced by immunoSEQ multiplex PCR, yet TCRdb's version contains in-frame clones alone and is incomplete. The sample includes more than 100,000 clones, 87% seen only once; the top ten take less than 2.5%. Sequencing was carried out using peripheral blood. These receptors all come from a man aged 50 to 59 with active COVID-19.

As regards this clone: In the same sample, other DNA sequences code for this CDR3. The chain employs TRBV7-2 and TRBJ1-2; maybe TRBD1 (5 bases). Germline CDR1 is SGHTA and CDR2 is FQGNSA. V was trimmed by 1 base and J by 8 bases, leaving 8 bases between them. CDR3 length: 12 residues. The CDR3 here is CASSLVRGGYTF. The CDR3 DNA reads as TGTGCCAGCAGCTTAGTAAGGGGCGGCTACACCTTC.

The J gene is TRBJ1-6, the V gene TRBV11-2; weak D call: TRBD1 (6 bases). This CDR3 region has 12 residues. Deletions cut 5 bases from V and 16 bases from J, with 15 bases between. Germline loops: CDR1 SGHAT, CDR2 FQNNGV. CDR3 region: CASSPQGTTLHF. The CDR3 DNA is TGTGCCAGCAGCCCCCAGGGGACCACGCTCCACTTT.

The CDR3 region has the DNA TGTGCCAGCAGCTTAGGGGGGCGAATAGGCAATGAGCAGTTCTTC. This codes for CASSLGGRIGNEQFF. The chain joins TRBV13 to TRBJ2-1; TRBD1 is a possible D gene (5 bases). The CDR3 loop spans 15 amino acids. The germline V gene has CDR1 PRHDT and CDR2 FYEKMQ (reference sequence). Trimming removed 0 bases at V and 6 bases at J, with 12 bases between. Using reference TRBV13 and TRBJ2-1 for the parts outside the CDR3, the full variable domain is AAGVIQSPRHLIKEKRETATLKCYPIPRHDTVYWYQQGPGQDPQFLISFYEKMQSDKGSIPDRFSAQQFSDYHSELNMSSLELGDSALYFCASSLGGRIGNEQFFGPGTRLTVL.

The gene calls are TRBV27 and TRBJ2-7; 12 bases fit TRBD1. The CDR3 spans 16 residues. With V trimmed by 5 bases and J by 6 bases, 11 bases remained unmatched. Germline V gives CDR1 MNHEY, CDR2 SMNVEV (reference sequence). This chain's CDR3 is CASSPIVGTGGSEQYF. In nucleotides, the CDR3 is TGTGCCAGCAGTCCTATCGTAGGGACAGGGGGCTCCGAGCAGTACTTC.

The V gene is TRBV4-2, the J gene TRBJ1-1, with D possibly matching TRBD1 (5 bases). The germline gives CDR1 LGHNA, CDR2 YNFKEQ. The CDR3 runs to 15 residues. V was shortened by 1 base and J by 2 bases, with 11 bases between the two germline ends. The CDR3 is CASSQVRVGNTEAFF. CDR3 bases: TGTGCCAGCAGCCAAGTCAGGGTTGGAAACACTGAAGCTTTCTTT.

V and J are TRBV3-1 (or the pseudogene TRBV3-2) and TRBJ2-3, with 7 bases fitting TRBD2. This CDR3 is 15 amino acids long. Germline V lookup: CDR1 LGHDT, CDR2 YNNKEL (reference sequence). V dropped 3 bases and J dropped 4; count of bases not matched to a gene: 7. In DNA, the CDR3 is TGTGCCAGCAGCCAGCGGGGGAGGCCCCCAGATACGCAGTATTTT. This sequence encodes CASSQRGRPPDTQYF.

The CDR3 loop is CSAYRGEKLFF. In DNA form, the CDR3 reads TGCAGTGCTTACAGGGGTGAAAAACTGTTTTTT. This chain links TRBV20-1 with TRBJ1-4; TRBD1 matches 7 bases. Germline V gene data show CDR1 as DFQATT and CDR2 as SNEGSKA (reference sequence). The CDR3 has 11 residues. V lost 5 bases and J lost 7; bases outside the gene matches: 1.

This clone was observed once. V usage is TRBV18 and J usage is TRBJ1-1; D unresolved. Trimming removed 0 bases from V and 4 bases from J, with 9 bases in between. Germline CDR1 is KGHSH and CDR2 is LQKENI. This CDR3 is 14 amino acids long. The chain's CDR3 is CASSPPWRITEAFF. The DNA of the CDR3 is TGTGCCAGCTCACCACCGTGGCGGATCACTGAAGCTTTCTTT. Combining the CDR3 with reference TRBV18 and TRBJ1-1 gives the whole variable domain NAGVMQNPRHLVRRRGQEARLRCSPMKGHSHVYWYRQLPEEGLKFMVYLQKENIIDESGMPKERFSAEFPKEGPSILRIQQVVRGDSAAYFCASSPPWRITEAFFGQGTRLTVV.

The rearrangement uses TRBV18 and TRBJ2-7; maybe TRBD2 (6 bases). Germline V gene data show CDR1 as KGHSH and CDR2 as LQKENI. V lost 5 bases and J lost 11, with 22 bases in between. This CDR3 is built from 14 residues. CDR3 sequence (DNA): TGTGCCAGCTCAAAACAGACTAGTGATATTCTTAAGTACTTC. This sequence encodes CASSKQTSDILKYF.

In its sample, this clone was seen once. V gene TRBV27 combines with J gene TRBJ1-4, with D possibly TRBD1 on 6 matching bases. Germline CDR1 reads MNHEY; CDR2 reads SMNVEV (reference sequence). The CDR3 extends over 17 amino acids. Trimming cost V 5 bases and J 0 bases, with 16 bases left between them. The CDR3 loop is CASSPGTLTATNEKLFF. Written as DNA, the CDR3 is TGTGCCAGCAGTCCCGGGACACTGACAGCAACTAATGAAAAACTGTTTTTT.

The chain joins TRBV3-1 (or the pseudogene TRBV3-2) to TRBJ2-1; D possibly corresponds to TRBD1 (6 bases). V was cut by 2 bases and J by 2 bases, with 13 bases left in between. Germline V lookup: CDR1 LGHDT, CDR2 YNNKEL (reference sequence). This CDR3 region has 16 residues. The CDR3 nucleotides read TGTGCCAGCAGCCAAACAAGAACAGGGACCTACAATGAGCAGTTCTTC. Translating it yields CASSQTRTGTYNEQFF.

This chain connects TRBV7-9 to TRBJ2-1; tentatively, D is TRBD1 (5 bases). The V gene lost 3 bases and the J gene lost 9 bases, with 18 bases spanning the gap. The CDR3 is 15 amino acids. Germline V lookup: CDR1 SEHNR, CDR2 FQNEAQ (reference sequence). CDR3 in DNA: TGTGCCAGCAGCTTGCAGGGATTGGATACCGTTGAGCAGTTCTTC. It translates to CASSLQGLDTVEQFF.

The V call is TRBV10-3, the J call TRBJ2-7; D perhaps matches TRBD2 (5 bases). Per germline, CDR1 ENHRY and CDR2 SYGVKD. The CDR3 sequence is 17 residues long. With 4 bases removed from V and 1 base from J, the gap between germline ends came to 20 bases. Here the CDR3 reads CAISGQSGWQLSYEQYF. CDR3 in DNA: TGTGCCATCAGTGGCCAGTCGGGGTGGCAGCTTTCCTACGAGCAGTACTTC.